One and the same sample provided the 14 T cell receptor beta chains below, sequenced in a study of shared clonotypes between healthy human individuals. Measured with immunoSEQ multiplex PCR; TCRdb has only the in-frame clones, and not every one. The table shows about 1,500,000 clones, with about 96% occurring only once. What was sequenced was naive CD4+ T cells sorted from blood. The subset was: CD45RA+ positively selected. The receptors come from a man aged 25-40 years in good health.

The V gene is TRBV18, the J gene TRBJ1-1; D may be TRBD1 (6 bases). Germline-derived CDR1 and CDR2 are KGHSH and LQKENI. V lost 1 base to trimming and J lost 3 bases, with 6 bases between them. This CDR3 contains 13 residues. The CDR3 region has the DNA TGTGCCAGCTCACCACACAGGGACACTGAAGCTTTCTTT. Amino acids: CASSPHRDTEAFF.

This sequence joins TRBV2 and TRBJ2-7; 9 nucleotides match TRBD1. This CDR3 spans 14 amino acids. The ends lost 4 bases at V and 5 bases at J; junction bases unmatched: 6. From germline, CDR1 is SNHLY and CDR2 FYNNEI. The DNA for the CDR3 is TGTGCCAGCAGTGCCGGGACAGGGATCCACGAGCAGTACTTC. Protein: CASSAGTGIHEQYF.

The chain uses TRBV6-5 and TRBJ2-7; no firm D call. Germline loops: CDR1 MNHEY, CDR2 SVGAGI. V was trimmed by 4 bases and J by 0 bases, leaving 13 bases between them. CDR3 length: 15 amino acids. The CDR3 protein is CASSSGRSASYEQYF. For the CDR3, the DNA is TGTGCCAGCAGTTCAGGACGTTCGGCCTCCTACGAGCAGTACTTC.

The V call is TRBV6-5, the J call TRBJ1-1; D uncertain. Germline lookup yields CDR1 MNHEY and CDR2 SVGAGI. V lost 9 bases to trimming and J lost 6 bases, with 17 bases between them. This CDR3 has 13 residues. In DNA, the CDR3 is TGTGCCAGTACTTTGATAAACGGCGCTGAAGCTTTCTTT. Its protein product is CASTLINGAEAFF.

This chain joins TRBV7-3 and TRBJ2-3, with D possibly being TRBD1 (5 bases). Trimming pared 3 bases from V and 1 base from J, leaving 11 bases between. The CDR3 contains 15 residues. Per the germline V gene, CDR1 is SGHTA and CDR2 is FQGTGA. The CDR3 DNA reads TGTGCCAGCAGCTTGGGGCTCCCTGGCACAGATACGCAGTATTTT. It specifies CASSLGLPGTDTQYF.

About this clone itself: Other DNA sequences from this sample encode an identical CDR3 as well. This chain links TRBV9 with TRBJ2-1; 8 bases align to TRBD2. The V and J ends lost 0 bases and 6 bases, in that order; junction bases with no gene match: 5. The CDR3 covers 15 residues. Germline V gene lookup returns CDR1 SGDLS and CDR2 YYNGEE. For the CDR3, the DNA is TGTGCCAGCAGCGTAGCGGGAGGGCCTGGCAATGAGCAGTTCTTC. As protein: CASSVAGGPGNEQFF. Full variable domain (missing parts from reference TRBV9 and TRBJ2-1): DSGVTQTPKHLITATGQRVTLRCSPRSGDLSVYWYQQSLDQGLQFLIQYYNGEERAKGNILERFSAQQFPDLHSELNLSSLELGDSALYFCASSVAGGPGNEQFFGPGTRLTVL.

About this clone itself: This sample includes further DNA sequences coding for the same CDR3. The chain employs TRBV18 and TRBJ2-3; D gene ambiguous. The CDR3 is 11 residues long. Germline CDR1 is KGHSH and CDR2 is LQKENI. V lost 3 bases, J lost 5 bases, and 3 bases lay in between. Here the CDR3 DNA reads TGTGCCAGCTCACCTCAAGATACGCAGTATTTT. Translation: CASSPQDTQYF.

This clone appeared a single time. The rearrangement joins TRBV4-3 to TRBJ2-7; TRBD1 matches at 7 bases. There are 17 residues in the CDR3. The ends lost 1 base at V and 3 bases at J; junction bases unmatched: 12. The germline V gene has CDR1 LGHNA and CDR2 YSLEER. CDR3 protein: CASSQVVRQGRYYEQYF. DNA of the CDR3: TGCGCCAGCAGCCAAGTAGTGAGACAGGGCCGATACTACGAGCAGTACTTC.

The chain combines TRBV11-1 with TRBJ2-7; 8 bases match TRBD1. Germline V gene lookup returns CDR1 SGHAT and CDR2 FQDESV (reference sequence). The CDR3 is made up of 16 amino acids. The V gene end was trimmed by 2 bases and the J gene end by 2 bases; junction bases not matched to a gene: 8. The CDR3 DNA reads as TGTGCCAGCAGCTTACAGGGGGCGCGACTCCCCTACGAGCAGTACTTC. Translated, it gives CASSLQGARLPYEQYF.

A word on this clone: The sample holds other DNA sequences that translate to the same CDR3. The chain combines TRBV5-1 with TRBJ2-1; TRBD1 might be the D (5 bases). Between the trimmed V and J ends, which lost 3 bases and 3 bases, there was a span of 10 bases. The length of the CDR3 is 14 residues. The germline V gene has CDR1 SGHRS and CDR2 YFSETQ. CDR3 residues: CASSSGQGYNEQFF. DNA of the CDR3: TGCGCCAGCAGCTCCGGGCAGGGCTACAATGAGCAGTTCTTC.

The DNA for the CDR3 is TGTGCCAGCAGCCTAAGACAGACAACTAATGAAAAACTGTTTTTT. Encoded protein: CASSLRQTTNEKLFF. The genes are TRBV7-9 and TRBJ1-4; possible D gene TRBD1, 5 bases. With 5 bases removed from V and 0 bases from J, the gap between germline ends came to 10 bases. CDR1 and CDR2 from the germline V gene are SEHNR and FQNEAQ (reference sequence). The CDR3 covers 15 residues.

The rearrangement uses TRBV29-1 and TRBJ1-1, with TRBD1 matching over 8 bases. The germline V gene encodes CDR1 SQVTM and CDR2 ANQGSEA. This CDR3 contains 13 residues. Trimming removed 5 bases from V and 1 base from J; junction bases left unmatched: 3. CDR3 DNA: TGCAGCGTTCAGGACAGGGCGAACACTGAAGCTTTCTTT. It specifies CSVQDRANTEAFF. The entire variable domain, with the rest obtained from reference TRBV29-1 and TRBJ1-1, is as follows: SAVISQKPSRDICQRGTSLTIQCQVDSQVTMMFWYRQQPGQSLTLIATANQGSEATYESGFVIDKFPISRPNLTFSTLTVSNMSPEDSSIYLCSVQDRANTEAFFGQGTRLTVV.

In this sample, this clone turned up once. The CDR3 region has the DNA TGTGCCAGCAGCTCACAGACAGGGCGGTGGGACACCATATATTTT. As protein: CASSSQTGRWDTIYF. The chain is built from TRBV7-2 and TRBJ1-3, with 7 bases fitting TRBD1. Trimming at V came to 4 bases and at J to 8 bases, leaving 11 bases not matched to a gene. Per germline, CDR1 SGHTA and CDR2 FQGNSA. The CDR3 consists of 15 residues.

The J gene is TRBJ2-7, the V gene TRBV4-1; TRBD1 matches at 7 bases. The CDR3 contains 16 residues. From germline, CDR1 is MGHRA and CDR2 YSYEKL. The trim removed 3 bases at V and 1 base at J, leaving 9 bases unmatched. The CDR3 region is CASSQRGGSNSYEQYF. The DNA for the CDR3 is TGCGCCAGCAGCCAGCGAGGGGGCTCCAATTCCTACGAGCAGTACTTC.